These 29 T cell receptor beta chains share one sample of origin, sequenced in a study of T cells after yellow fever vaccination. MiXCR, applied by TCRdb to the 5' RACE reads, yields one record per CDR3 protein. The repertoire has just over 250,000 distinct CDR3 sequences, roughly 4.8% of them found once; the top ten carry around 3.5%. Sequenced material: CD4+ T cells sorted from PBMCs, taken on the day of the yellow fever booster vaccination. The receptors were gathered from a man between 18 and 35 years old who received the YFV17D yellow fever vaccine.

V and J are TRBV10-3 and TRBJ2-1; 7 bases align to TRBD2. CDR1 ENHRY and CDR2 SYGVKD come from the germline V gene. Trimming removed 4 bases from V and 6 bases from J; junction bases left unmatched: 15. The CDR3 is made up of 17 amino acids. The CDR3 sequence is CAISGGSGGPAPNEQFF. CDR3 bases: TGTGCCATCAGTGGGGGGTCGGGGGGTCCTGCCCCCAATGAGCAGTTCTTC.

This clonotype was counted many times. V usage is TRBV20-1 and J usage is TRBJ2-1; D might be TRBD2 (6 bases). Germline V lookup: CDR1 DFQATT, CDR2 SNEGSKA (reference sequence). The CDR3 loop spans 15 amino acids. Trimming removed 1 base at V and 3 bases at J, with 13 bases between. The CDR3 DNA follows: TGCAGTGCTAGAGGGGGAGGTAGCGGCTACAATGAGCAGTTCTTC. It encodes CSARGGGSGYNEQFF.

This clonotype was recorded a few times. This chain links TRBV5-5 with TRBJ2-2; D tentatively reads TRBD1 or TRBD2 (5 bases each). V lost 2 bases, J lost 6 bases, and 17 bases lay in between. In germline, CDR1 is SGHKS, CDR2 YYEKEE (reference sequence). The CDR3 loop spans 16 amino acids. Written as DNA, the CDR3 is TGTGCCAGCAGCTTTCGCGAGGGGATGGTCGCCGGGGAGCTGTTTTTT. It codes for CASSFREGMVAGELFF. The full variable domain, rest sourced from reference TRBV5-5 and TRBJ2-2, is DAGVTQSPTHLIKTRGQQVTLRCSPISGHKSVSWYQQVLGQGPQFIFQYYEKEERGRGNFPDRFSARQFPNYSSELNVNALLLGDSALYLCASSFREGMVAGELFFGEGSRLTVL.

The chain has TRBV12-3 or TRBV12-4 and TRBJ2-7; the D call may be TRBD1 or TRBD2 (5 bases each). Trimming stripped 3 bases from V and 2 bases from J, with 11 bases between. The CDR3 consists of 14 residues. CDR3 loop: CASSFGTAAYEQYF. The CDR3 DNA reads as TGTGCCAGCAGTTTCGGGACGGCGGCCTACGAGCAGTACTTC.

This clonotype came up many times. The chain joins TRBV10-3 to TRBJ1-5, with TRBD1 as a possible D gene (6 bases). The germline V gene encodes CDR1 ENHRY and CDR2 SYGVKD. The CDR3 runs to 13 residues. Trimming removed 5 bases from V and 9 bases from J, with 14 bases in between. The CDR3 loop reads CAISPTGEGPQHF. The CDR3 DNA reads TGTGCCATCAGTCCGACAGGCGAGGGGCCCCAGCATTTT.

The chain carries TRBV7-8 and TRBJ1-5; 7 bases agree with TRBD1. From germline, CDR1 is SGHVS and CDR2 FQNEAQ. The trim removed 3 bases at V and 3 bases at J, leaving 2 bases unmatched. This CDR3 is 14 amino acids long. CDR3: CASSFDRDNQPQHF. The CDR3 DNA reads TGTGCCAGCAGCTTCGACAGGGACAATCAGCCCCAGCATTTT.

The chain couples TRBV24-1 to TRBJ2-3, with TRBD1 matching over 9 bases. Germline V gene lookup returns CDR1 KGHDR and CDR2 SFDVKD. There are 15 residues in the CDR3. J gave up 6 bases and V 3 bases, and 6 bases lay outside the gene matches. The CDR3 nucleotides are TGTGCCACCAGTGATCGGGACAGGGTGCCCGATACGCAGTATTTT. This codes for CATSDRDRVPDTQYF.

This clonotype appeared many times. V is TRBV7-2 and J is TRBJ1-1, with TRBD1 as a possible D gene (5 bases). The ends were cut back, 2 bases at V and 5 bases at J, with 15 bases in the middle. In germline, CDR1 is SGHTA, CDR2 FQGNSA. The CDR3 consists of 15 residues. DNA of the CDR3: TGTGCCAGCAGCTTATGGGTCAGGGAAGGTACTGAAGCTTTCTTT. It yields the protein CASSLWVREGTEAFF.

The rearrangement uses TRBV6-2 or TRBV6-3 and TRBJ2-7; D unclear. Germline lookup yields CDR1 MNHEY and CDR2 SVGEGT. CDR3 length equals 16 residues. Trimming took 6 bases from V and 0 from J, leaving 18 bases between them. The CDR3 loop is CASRRDSGPPSYEQYF. The CDR3, as DNA: TGTGCCAGCAGAAGAGACTCCGGCCCTCCCTCCTACGAGCAGTACTTC.

V gene TRBV18 combines with J gene TRBJ2-5, with a possible D match to TRBD1 (5 bases). V dropped 4 bases and J dropped 4 bases, with 16 bases sitting between them. The CDR3 extends over 15 amino acids. Germline CDR1 and CDR2: KGHSH and LQKENI. The CDR3 DNA follows: TGTGCCAGCTCACAGAGATACTTCCAGGGAGAGACCCAGTACTTC. Translated: CASSQRYFQGETQYF.

This clonotype was observed once. This sequence joins TRBV6-6 and TRBJ1-2; D remains unclear. There are 13 residues in the CDR3. Trimming stripped 10 bases from V and 4 bases from J, with 16 bases between. Looked up from germline, CDR1 is MNHNY and CDR2 is SVGAGI (reference sequence). The CDR3 here is CATHETAAYGYTF. As DNA, the CDR3 is TGTGCCACTCATGAAACAGCGGCCTATGGCTACACCTTC.

The table lists this clonotype with a few counts. The rearrangement uses TRBV6-2 or TRBV6-3 and TRBJ2-5; D is unclear. CDR1 and CDR2 (germline): MNHEY, SVGEGT. This CDR3 spans 15 amino acids. V lost 4 bases, J lost 5 bases, and 17 bases lay in between. CDR3 residues: CASSFEAPVRETQYF. CDR3 nucleotide sequence: TGTGCCAGCAGTTTCGAGGCCCCAGTACGGGAGACCCAGTACTTC.

The genes are TRBV6-2 or TRBV6-3 and TRBJ1-2, with D possibly being TRBD1 (5 bases). The CDR3 extends over 15 amino acids. The germline V gene encodes CDR1 MNHEY and CDR2 SVGEGT. The ends were cut back, 6 bases at V and 0 bases at J, with 14 bases in the middle. Here the CDR3 DNA reads TGTGCCAGCAGAATTGAGGACAACACTAACTATGGCTACACCTTC. Protein product: CASRIEDNTNYGYTF.

The table lists this clonotype with many counts. The V gene is TRBV7-8, the J gene TRBJ2-7; 9 nucleotides line up with TRBD1. This CDR3 has 16 amino acids. Looked up from germline, CDR1 is SGHVS and CDR2 is FQNEAQ. V was pared by 6 bases and J by 3 bases, with 12 bases of the junction left unmatched. DNA of the CDR3: TGTGCCAGCAGGTCAACCGTGGGGGACAGGGACTACGAGCAGTACTTC. Translating gives CASRSTVGDRDYEQYF.

The chain is built from TRBV19 and TRBJ2-2; 10 bases map to TRBD1. V lost 5 bases to trimming and J lost 5 bases; unmatched junction nucleotides: 8. The CDR3 length is 16 residues. The germline gives CDR1 LNHDA, CDR2 SQIVND (reference sequence). The CDR3 DNA follows: TGTGCCAGTAGTCGCACCGGGACAGGGGTTACCGGGGAGCTGTTTTTT. It is translated as CASSRTGTGVTGELFF. Complete variable domain (other parts from reference TRBV19 and TRBJ2-2): DGGITQSPKYLFRKEGQNVTLSCEQNLNHDAMYWYRQDPGQGLRLIYYSQIVNDFQKGDIAEGYSVSREKKESFPLTVTSAQKNPTAFYLCASSRTGTGVTGELFFGEGSRLTVL.

As regards this clonotype: One base away lies a much larger clone, so this may be a sequencing read error. The genes are TRBV28 and TRBJ2-2; D gene uncertain. Germline CDR1 and CDR2: MDHEN and SYDVKM. Trimming pared 4 bases from V and 3 bases from J, leaving 0 bases between. This CDR3 has 11 amino acids. CDR3 loop: CASSYTGELFF. CDR3 sequence (DNA): TGTGCCAGCAGTTACACCGGGGAGCTGTTTTTT.

The rearrangement joins TRBV19 to TRBJ1-2; 7 bases are shared with TRBD1. The length of the CDR3 is 12 residues. The V and J ends lost 3 bases and 8 bases, in that order; junction bases with no gene match: 3. Germline V gene lookup returns CDR1 LNHDA and CDR2 SQIVND (reference sequence). CDR3: CASSIDRDGYTF. The CDR3, as DNA: TGTGCCAGTAGTATTGACAGGGACGGCTACACCTTC.

This clonotype has just a few counts. The chain employs TRBV30 and TRBJ2-7; D gene uncertain. CDR1 is GTSNPN, CDR2 SVGIG, per germline (reference sequence). This CDR3 region has 14 residues. Trimming cost V 2 bases and J 6 bases, with 17 bases left between them. In DNA, the CDR3 is TGTGCCTGGAGTTCGCTCACCTGGTTCGGCGAGCAGTACTTC. Translated: CAWSSLTWFGEQYF.

This clonotype was counted at least ten times. The V and J genes are TRBV7-9 and TRBJ1-2, with 8 nucleotides matching TRBD1. V shed 7 bases, J shed 6 bases, and the junction held 10 bases outside the gene matches. Germline V lookup: CDR1 SEHNR, CDR2 FQNEAQ (reference sequence). This CDR3 spans 14 amino acids. The CDR3 spells CASTQDRAGDGYTF. In DNA, the CDR3 is TGTGCCAGCACCCAGGACAGGGCCGGAGATGGCTACACCTTC.

This rearrangement joins TRBV5-1 to TRBJ2-7, with D possibly matching TRBD1 (6 bases). CDR1 and CDR2 (germline): SGHRS, YFSETQ. The CDR3 loop spans 13 amino acids. V lost 5 bases and J 1 base, leaving 10 bases between the germline ends. CDR3 residues: CASRRDTSYEQYF. The DNA of the CDR3 is TGCGCCAGCAGACGGGACACTTCCTACGAGCAGTACTTC.

CDR3 in amino acids: CASSRPGDYEQYF. The CDR3 DNA sequence: TGTGCCAGCAGCCGTCCGGGGGACTACGAGCAGTACTTC. V gene TRBV7-2 combines with J gene TRBJ2-7; possibly TRBD2 for D (6 bases). Per germline, CDR1 SGHTA and CDR2 FQGNSA. V lost 5 bases, J lost 3 bases, and 11 bases lay in between. This CDR3 spans 13 amino acids.

This clonotype was counted ten times or more. This rearrangement joins TRBV9 to TRBJ2-3, with 9 bases fitting TRBD2. The germline gives CDR1 SGDLS, CDR2 YYNGEE. V trimming: 0 bases; J trimming: 0 bases; junction bases outside the gene matches: 5. The CDR3 runs 17 residues. The CDR3 is CASSVVGGGASTDTQYF. The CDR3 DNA follows: TGTGCCAGCAGCGTAGTTGGCGGGGGGGCCAGCACAGATACGCAGTATTTT.

The sample holds many counts of this clonotype. The chain employs TRBV10-3 and TRBJ1-2; the D gene is possibly TRBD1 (5 bases). Germline loops: CDR1 ENHRY, CDR2 SYGVKD. With 2 bases removed from V and 4 bases from J, the gap between germline ends came to 11 bases. The CDR3 consists of 14 residues. CDR3 sequence (DNA): TGTGCCATCAGTGAGGAGTCCGGGACCTATGGCTACACCTTC. Translation: CAISEESGTYGYTF.

The chain joins TRBV9 to TRBJ2-1, with a tentative D call TRBD2 (5 bases). The germline CDR1 and CDR2 sequences are SGDLS and YYNGEE. With 0 bases removed from V and 0 bases from J, the gap between germline ends came to 13 bases. The CDR3 covers 17 residues. The DNA of the CDR3 is TGTGCCAGCAGCGTAGGGTTCGCCCGGGGCTCCTACAATGAGCAGTTCTTC. Translated: CASSVGFARGSYNEQFF.

This clonotype was observed at least ten times. The chain joins TRBV7-2 to TRBJ2-3; a possible D gene is TRBD2 (7 bases). CDR1 is SGHTA, CDR2 FQGNSA, per germline. CDR3 length: 14 residues. Trimming stripped 2 bases from V and 6 bases from J, with 12 bases between. CDR3 sequence: CASSLQQGGDTQYF. CDR3 bases: TGTGCCAGCAGCTTACAACAGGGAGGGGATACGCAGTATTTT.

J is TRBJ2-5 and V is TRBV7-2; D is possibly TRBD1 or TRBD2 (5 bases each). Trimming left V 4 bases short and J 4 bases short, with 13 bases between. The CDR3 contains 14 residues. CDR1 SGHTA and CDR2 FQGNSA come from the germline V gene. In DNA form, the CDR3 reads TGTGCCAGCAGCTACGGACACGGAGGAGAGACCCAGTACTTC. Translating it yields CASSYGHGGETQYF.

The rearrangement joins TRBV5-5 to TRBJ2-3; D ambiguous. Germline-derived CDR1 and CDR2 are SGHKS and YYEKEE (reference sequence). V lost 2 bases to trimming and J lost 2 bases, with 15 bases between them. The CDR3 totals 16 residues. The chain's CDR3 is CASSLGQLWDTDTQYF. Written as DNA, the CDR3 is TGTGCCAGCAGCTTAGGGCAGCTCTGGGACACAGATACGCAGTATTTT.

CDR3 in amino acids: CSATPDRNQPQHF. CDR3 sequence (DNA): TGCAGTGCTACCCCTGATCGGAATCAGCCCCAGCATTTT. The V gene is TRBV20-1, the J gene TRBJ1-5; D gene ambiguous. V lost 4 bases to trimming and J lost 4 bases, with 11 bases between them. The germline CDR1 and CDR2 sequences are DFQATT and SNEGSKA (reference sequence). The CDR3 spans 13 residues.

The V call is TRBV6-2 or TRBV6-3, the J call TRBJ1-2, with D hard to call. Germline assignment: CDR1 MNHEY and CDR2 SVGEGT. There are 12 residues in the CDR3. V dropped 2 bases and J dropped 3 bases, with 4 bases sitting between them. The CDR3 sequence is CASSYRDYGYTF. DNA for the CDR3: TGTGCCAGCAGTTACCGGGACTATGGCTACACCTTC.